This is a list of T cell receptor beta chains from one sample in a study of T cells after posttransplantation cyclophosphamide. TCRdb's copy holds only in-frame clones and misses some; the assay was immunoSEQ multiplex PCR. This sample carries over 25,000 clones, none of them present only once. The source material was PBMCs. These receptors were taken from a man between 45 and 60 years old in good health, CMV-negative, and a related stem cell transplant donor. Each CDR3 is given without its conserved first and last residue. D genes are given only for firm matches.

d_gene: TRBD2; j_gene: TRBJ2-5; v_gene: TRBV9; CDR3aa: ASSVAAGVQETQY
d_gene: TRBD2; j_gene: TRBJ2-1; v_gene: TRBV11-3; CDR3aa: ASSLGWPGTSGANEQF
d_gene: TRBD1; j_gene: TRBJ2-1; v_gene: TRBV6-1; CDR3aa: ASSGGVMGQGRNEQF
d_gene: TRBD2; j_gene: TRBJ2-1; v_gene: TRBV28; CDR3aa: ASSLSRLAALSSYNEQF
d_gene: NA; j_gene: TRBJ2-1; v_gene: TRBV19; CDR3aa: ASRTLGRNEQF
d_gene: NA; j_gene: TRBJ1-1; v_gene: TRBV2; CDR3aa: ASRQVMNTEAF
d_gene: NA; j_gene: TRBJ2-6; v_gene: TRBV6-5; CDR3aa: ASSPQWSGANVLT
d_gene: NA; j_gene: TRBJ1-4; v_gene: TRBV4-1; CDR3aa: ASSQSGGGEKLF
d_gene: TRBD2; j_gene: TRBJ2-7; v_gene: TRBV10-3; CDR3aa: AISALAGGLLSYEQY
d_gene: TRBD2; j_gene: TRBJ2-5; v_gene: TRBV5-1; CDR3aa: ASSYGTSGGQETQY
d_gene: TRBD1; j_gene: TRBJ2-3; v_gene: TRBV14; CDR3aa: ASSTGADTQY
d_gene: TRBD1; j_gene: TRBJ2-1; v_gene: TRBV7-9; CDR3aa: ASSSSGQGAYNEQF
d_gene: TRBD1; j_gene: TRBJ2-1; v_gene: TRBV11-2; CDR3aa: ASSLVIRDRSDNEQF
d_gene: TRBD1; j_gene: TRBJ1-4; v_gene: TRBV10-1; CDR3aa: ASSDQRDSQLF
d_gene: NA; j_gene: TRBJ2-7; v_gene: TRBV7-9; CDR3aa: ASSFTSYEQY
d_gene: TRBD2; j_gene: TRBJ2-1; v_gene: TRBV30; CDR3aa: AWSRQRGSDEQF
d_gene: TRBD2; j_gene: TRBJ2-1; v_gene: TRBV27; CDR3aa: ASSPPLREGRGDQF
d_gene: NA; j_gene: TRBJ1-1; v_gene: TRBV28; CDR3aa: ASQGQGTEAF
d_gene: TRBD2; j_gene: TRBJ2-7; v_gene: TRBV4-2; CDR3aa: ASSQGLAELAYEQY
d_gene: TRBD2; j_gene: TRBJ2-3; v_gene: TRBV5-1; CDR3aa: ASSLSGSLTDTQY
d_gene: TRBD2; j_gene: TRBJ2-7; v_gene: TRBV28; CDR3aa: ASSEMGGTTYEQY
d_gene: TRBD2; j_gene: TRBJ2-1; v_gene: TRBV7-3; CDR3aa: ASSSAGDNEQF
d_gene: TRBD1; j_gene: TRBJ1-2; v_gene: TRBV5-1; CDR3aa: ASSPGQGLYGYT
d_gene: TRBD1; j_gene: TRBJ1-4; v_gene: TRBV5-1; CDR3aa: ASSLGAGGAATNEKLF